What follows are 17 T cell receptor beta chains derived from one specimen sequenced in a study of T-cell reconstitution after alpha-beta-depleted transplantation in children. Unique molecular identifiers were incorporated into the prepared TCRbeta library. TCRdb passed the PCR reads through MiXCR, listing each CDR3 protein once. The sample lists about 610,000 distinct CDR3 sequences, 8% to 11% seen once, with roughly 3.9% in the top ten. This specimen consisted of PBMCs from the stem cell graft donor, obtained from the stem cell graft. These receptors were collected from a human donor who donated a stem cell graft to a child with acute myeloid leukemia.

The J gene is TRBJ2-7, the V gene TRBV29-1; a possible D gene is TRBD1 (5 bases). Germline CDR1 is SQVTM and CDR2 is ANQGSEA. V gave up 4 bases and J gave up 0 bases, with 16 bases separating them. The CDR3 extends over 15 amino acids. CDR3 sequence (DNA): TGCAGCGTTGTCCGGCAGGACACCGTCTCCTACGAGCAGTACTTC. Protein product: CSVVRQDTVSYEQYF.

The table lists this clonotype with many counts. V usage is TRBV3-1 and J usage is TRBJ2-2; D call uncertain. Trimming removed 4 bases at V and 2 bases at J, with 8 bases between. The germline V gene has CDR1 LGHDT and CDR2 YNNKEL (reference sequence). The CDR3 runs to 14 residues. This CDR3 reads CASSRKVNTGELFF. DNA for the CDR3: TGTGCCAGCAGCCGAAAGGTTAACACCGGGGAGCTGTTTTTT.

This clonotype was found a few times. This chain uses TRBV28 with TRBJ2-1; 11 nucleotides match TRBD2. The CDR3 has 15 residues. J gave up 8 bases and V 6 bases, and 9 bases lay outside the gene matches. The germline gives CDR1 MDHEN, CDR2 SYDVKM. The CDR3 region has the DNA TGTGCCAGCAGCCCTACTAGCGGGAGAGGCGATGAGCAGTTCTTC. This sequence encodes CASSPTSGRGDEQFF.

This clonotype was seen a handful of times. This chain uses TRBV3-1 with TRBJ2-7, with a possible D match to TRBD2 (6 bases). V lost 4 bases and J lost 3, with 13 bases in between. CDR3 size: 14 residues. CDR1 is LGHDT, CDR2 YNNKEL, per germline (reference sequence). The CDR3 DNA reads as TGTGCCAGCAGCCCTGGGACTGCGGGCTACGAGCAGTACTTC. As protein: CASSPGTAGYEQYF.

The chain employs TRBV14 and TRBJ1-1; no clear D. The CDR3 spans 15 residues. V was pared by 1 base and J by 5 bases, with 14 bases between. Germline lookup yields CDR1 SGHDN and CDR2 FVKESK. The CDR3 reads CASSQGIGRPTEAFF. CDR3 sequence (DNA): TGTGCCAGCAGCCAAGGAATAGGGCGTCCGACTGAAGCTTTCTTT.

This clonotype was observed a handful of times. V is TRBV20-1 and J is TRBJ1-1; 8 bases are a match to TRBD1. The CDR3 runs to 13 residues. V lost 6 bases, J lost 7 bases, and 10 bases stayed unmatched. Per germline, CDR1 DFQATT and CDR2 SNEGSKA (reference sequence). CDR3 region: CSAKNQGANEAFF. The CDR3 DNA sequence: TGCAGTGCGAAAAATCAGGGGGCCAATGAAGCTTTCTTT.

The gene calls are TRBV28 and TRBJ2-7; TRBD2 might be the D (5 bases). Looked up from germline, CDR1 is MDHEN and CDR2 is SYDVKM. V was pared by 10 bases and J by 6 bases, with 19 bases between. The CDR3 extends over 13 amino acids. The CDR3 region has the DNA TGTGCCATCTACTCTACTAGTTCAGGCGAGCAGTACTTC. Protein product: CAIYSTSSGEQYF.

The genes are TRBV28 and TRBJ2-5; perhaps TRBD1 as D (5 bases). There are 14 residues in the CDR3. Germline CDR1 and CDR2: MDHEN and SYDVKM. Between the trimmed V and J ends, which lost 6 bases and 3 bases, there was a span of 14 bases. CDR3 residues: CASSLDSTEETQYF. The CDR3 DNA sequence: TGTGCCAGCAGCCTTGACAGTACCGAAGAGACCCAGTACTTC.

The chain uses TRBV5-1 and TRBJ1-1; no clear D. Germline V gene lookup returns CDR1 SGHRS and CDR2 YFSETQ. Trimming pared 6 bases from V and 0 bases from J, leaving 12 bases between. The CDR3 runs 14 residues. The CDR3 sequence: CASTFGSMNTEAFF. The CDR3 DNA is TGCGCCAGCACCTTTGGGTCCATGAACACTGAAGCTTTCTTT.

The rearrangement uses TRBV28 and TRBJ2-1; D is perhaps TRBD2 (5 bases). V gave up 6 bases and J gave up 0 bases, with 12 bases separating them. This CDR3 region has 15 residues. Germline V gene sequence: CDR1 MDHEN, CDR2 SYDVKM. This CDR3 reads CASSPGIGSYNEQFF. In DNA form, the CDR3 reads TGTGCCAGCAGCCCGGGGATCGGCTCCTACAATGAGCAGTTCTTC.

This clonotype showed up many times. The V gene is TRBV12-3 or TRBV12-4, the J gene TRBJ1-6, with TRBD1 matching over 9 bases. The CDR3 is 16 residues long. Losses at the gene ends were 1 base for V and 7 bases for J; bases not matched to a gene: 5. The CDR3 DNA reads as TGTGCCAGCAGTTTAGTGCTTGGACAGGGGAATTCACCCCTCCACTTT. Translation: CASSLVLGQGNSPLHF.

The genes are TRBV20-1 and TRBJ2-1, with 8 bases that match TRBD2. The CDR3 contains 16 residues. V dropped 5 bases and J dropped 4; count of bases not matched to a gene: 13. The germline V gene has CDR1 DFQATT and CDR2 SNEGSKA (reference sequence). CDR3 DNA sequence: TGCAGTGCTCAGTTCTTGACTAGCGAGCGTTACAATGAGCAGTTCTTC. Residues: CSAQFLTSERYNEQFF.

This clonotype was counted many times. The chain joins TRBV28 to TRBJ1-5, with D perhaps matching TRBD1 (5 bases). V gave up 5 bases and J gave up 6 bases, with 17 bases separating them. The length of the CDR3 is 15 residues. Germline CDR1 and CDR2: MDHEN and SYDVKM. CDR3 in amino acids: CASSPLAGNFQPQHF. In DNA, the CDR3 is TGTGCCAGCAGTCCCCTAGCAGGGAATTTTCAGCCCCAGCATTTT.

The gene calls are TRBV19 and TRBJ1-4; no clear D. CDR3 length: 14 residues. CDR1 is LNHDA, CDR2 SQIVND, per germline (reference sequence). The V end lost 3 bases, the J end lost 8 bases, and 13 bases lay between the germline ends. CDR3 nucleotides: TGTGCCAGTAGTATCCCCGTAGGGTACGAAAAACTGTTTTTT. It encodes CASSIPVGYEKLFF.

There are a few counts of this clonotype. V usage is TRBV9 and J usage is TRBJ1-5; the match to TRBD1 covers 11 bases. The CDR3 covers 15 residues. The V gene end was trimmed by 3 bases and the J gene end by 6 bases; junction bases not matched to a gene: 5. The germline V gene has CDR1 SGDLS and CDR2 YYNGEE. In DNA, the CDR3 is TGTGCCAGCAGCGGGACAGGGGGCGCGAGTCAGCCCCAGCATTTT. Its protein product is CASSGTGGASQPQHF.

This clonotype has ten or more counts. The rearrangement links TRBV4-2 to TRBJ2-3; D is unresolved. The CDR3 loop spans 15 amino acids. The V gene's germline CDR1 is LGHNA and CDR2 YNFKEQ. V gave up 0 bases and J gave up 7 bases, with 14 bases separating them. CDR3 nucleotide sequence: TGTGCCAGCAGCCAAGACTGGAACGTGGGATATACGCAGTATTTT. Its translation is CASSQDWNVGYTQYF.

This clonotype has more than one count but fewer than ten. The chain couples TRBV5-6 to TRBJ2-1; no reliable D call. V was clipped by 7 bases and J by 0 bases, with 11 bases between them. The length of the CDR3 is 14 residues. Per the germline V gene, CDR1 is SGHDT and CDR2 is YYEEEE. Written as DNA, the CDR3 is TGTGCCAGCTTAGCACGGTCCTCCTACAATGAGCAGTTCTTC. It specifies CASLARSSYNEQFF.